These T cell receptor beta chains were read from a single sample in a study of blood T cell repertoires in COVID-19. The protocol was immunoSEQ multiplex PCR, while the TCRdb copy is restricted to in-frame clones and leaves out a portion. The sample lists more than 85,000 clones; 84% were seen once. Sequenced material: peripheral blood. The source is a man in his forties with active or convalescent COVID-19. CDR3s include the opening cysteine and the closing phenylalanine or tryptophan. D genes are given only for firm matches. Not every row has a clone size; where given, it reads once, few, many or a size class.

d_gene	j_gene	abundance	v_gene	CDR3aa	CDR3nt
.	TRBJ2-2	.	TRBV10-1	CASSDAGGELFF	TGCGCCAGCAGTGACGCGGGCGGGGAGCTGTTTTTT
TRBD1	TRBJ2-2	.	TRBV6-2/TRBV6-3	CASSYGRQGTNTGELFF	TGTGCCAGCAGTTACGGGAGACAGGGCACGAACACCGGGGAGCTGTTTTTT
.	TRBJ1-1	.	TRBV6-5	CASRVREDTEAFF	TGTGCCAGCAGGGTCCGCGAGGACACTGAAGCTTTCTTT
TRBD2	TRBJ2-5	.	TRBV11-1	CASSFSSGGGQETQYF	TGTGCCAGCAGCTTCTCTAGCGGGGGAGGACAAGAGACCCAGTACTTC
.	TRBJ1-3	.	TRBV5-5	CASSSMGGSGNTIYF	TGTGCCAGCAGCTCAATGGGGGGGTCTGGAAACACCATATATTTT
TRBD1	TRBJ1-2	.	TRBV28	CASRGQGAGYTF	TGTGCCAGCAGAGGACAGGGGGCCGGCTACACCTTC
TRBD1	TRBJ1-1	once	TRBV7-9	CASSFQTGINTEAFF	TGTGCCAGCAGCTTCCAGACAGGGATTAACACTGAAGCTTTCTTT
.	TRBJ2-7	.	TRBV30	CAWSVSSDYEQYF	TGTGCCTGGAGTGTGTCGTCAGACTACGAGCAGTACTTC
TRBD1	TRBJ1-3	.	TRBV2	CASSEGTGGASIYF	TGTGCCAGCAGTGAAGGGACAGGGGGCGCGTCCATATATTTT
.	TRBJ1-5	once	TRBV4-3	CASSQDPGGNQPQHF	TGCGCCAGCAGCCAAGATCCCGGCGGGAATCAGCCCCAGCATTTT
.	TRBJ1-6	.	TRBV3-1/TRBV3-2	CASSLGLGPNSPLHF	TGTGCCAGCAGCCTCGGGCTGGGGCCAAATTCACCCCTCCACTTT
.	TRBJ1-2	.	TRBV2	CASTRDTGHSYGYTF	TGTGCCAGCACGCGAGATACGGGACACAGCTATGGCTACACCTTC
TRBD1	TRBJ1-1	few	TRBV30	CAWSVQGVTEAFF	TGTGCCTGGAGTGTACAGGGGGTCACTGAAGCTTTCTTT
.	TRBJ1-6	.	TRBV13	CASSLTNINSPLHF	TGTGCCAGCAGCCTGACTAACATAAATTCACCCCTCCACTTT
TRBD2	TRBJ2-1	once	TRBV3-1/TRBV3-2	CASSPSQAGLGPREQFF	TGTGCCAGCAGCCCTTCCCAAGCGGGGCTGGGCCCCCGTGAGCAGTTCTTC
TRBD1	TRBJ2-7	.	TRBV7-2	CASSPLGTGPYEQYF	TGTGCCAGCAGCCCACTCGGGACAGGACCTTACGAGCAGTACTTC
TRBD1	TRBJ2-3	.	TRBV18	CASSLSTGGTTSTDTQYF	TGTGCCAGCTCATTATCGACAGGGGGAACCACTAGCACAGATACGCAGTATTTT
.	TRBJ1-3	once	TRBV25-1	CASSEYGGPGNTIYF	TGTGCCAGCAGTGAATACGGGGGGCCTGGTAACACCATATATTTT
.	TRBJ1-4	few	TRBV19	CASSIRTFSGTNEKLFF	TGTGCCAGTAGTATAAGAACCTTTTCGGGGACTAATGAAAAACTGTTTTTT
.	TRBJ2-1	.	TRBV9	CASSVELAPYNEQFF	TGTGCCAGCAGCGTAGAACTAGCTCCCTACAATGAGCAGTTCTTC